This T cell receptor beta chain was sequenced in a study of T cell repertoires in cytomegalovirus infection. Study overall: CMV infection plus the matching HLA type was flagged by public TCR beta signatures.

A single record per CDR3 protein comes from TCRdb applying MiXCR to the reads. In the table there are about 900,000 distinct CDR3 sequences, about a third of which are singletons. As to this clonotype: Its antigen remains unidentified.

The CDR3 loop spans 13 amino acids. Germline CDR1 and CDR2: LNHDA and SQIVND (reference sequence). After removal of 6 bases from V and 2 bases from J, the junction contained 3 bases not matched to a gene. Study-wide results and caveats: There were HLA-C-restricted CMV-specific TCR beta clonotypes dominating the ex vivo response.

This specimen was cultured CD8+ T cells from PBMCs, taken from culture after CMV antigen stimulation. This clonotype originated in a human donor in good health (CMV status not recorded). Some clones in this sample may be carry-over from other donors' samples. The rearrangement links TRBV19 to TRBJ1-1; 7 bases are a match to TRBD1. This CDR3 reads CASRNRGNTEAFF. The CDR3, as DNA: TGTGCCAGTAGAAACAGGGGTAACACTGAAGCTTTCTTT.